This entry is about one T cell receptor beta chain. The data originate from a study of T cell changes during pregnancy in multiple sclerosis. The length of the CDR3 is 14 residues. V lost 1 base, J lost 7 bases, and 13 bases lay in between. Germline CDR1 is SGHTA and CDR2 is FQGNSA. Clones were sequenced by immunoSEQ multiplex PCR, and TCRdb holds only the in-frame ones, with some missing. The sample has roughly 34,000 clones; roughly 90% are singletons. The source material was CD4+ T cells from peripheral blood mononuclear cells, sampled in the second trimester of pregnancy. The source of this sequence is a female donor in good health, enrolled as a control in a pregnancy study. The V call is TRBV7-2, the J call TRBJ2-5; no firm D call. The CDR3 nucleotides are TGTGCCAGCAGCTTAGGAGTTCATGAGTTGACCCAGTACTTC. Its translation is CASSLGVHELTQYF.